The clone carrying this T cell receptor beta chain has just a few counts. These data come from a study of identical twins. Among all donors, each was a healthy Caucasian. With 4 bases removed from V and 7 bases from J, the gap between germline ends came to 10 bases. This CDR3 spans 13 amino acids. CDR1 and CDR2 from the germline V gene are KGHDR and SFDVKD. MiXCR was run by TCRdb on the 5' RACE reads, yielding one entry per CDR3 protein. The sample contains hundreds of thousands of distinct CDR3 sequences, 15% to 20% of which appear only once. The same sample was also studied in work on T cells expressing NK-cell markers.

Sequencing input: PBMCs. This sequence joins TRBV24-1 and TRBJ2-1; no firm D call. This receptor was taken from a woman in her late teens or twenties in good health. As DNA, the CDR3 is TGTGCCACCAGTGACGTGCTAGGTAATGAGCAGTTCTTC. Its protein is CATSDVLGNEQFF.